This record concerns one T cell receptor (beta chain) sequence. This clone was recorded only once. Its specific antigen is unknown. Base-call qualities are not available, and no considerably larger clone is one nucleotide away. The library was generated by the immunoSEQ multiplex PCR assay. TCRdb limited this immuneACCESS table to in-frame rearrangements with V and J called. A share of clones is missing; checked studies link under half to unresolved V genes, and the rest is unexplained. The sample records about 75,000 clones, around 91% of which are singletons. Under 0.4% of the sample belongs to the ten largest clones. These data originate in a study of technical replicates of blood from four donors listed by TCRdb under 2017. Sequences MGHRA (CDR1) and YSYEKL (CDR2) are obtained from the germline V gene. The CDR3 measures 17 amino acids from cysteine to phenylalanine. Only CDR3 DNA is held: 51 bases, read in frame from base 1. Trimmed from V: 0 bases; trimmed from J: 4 bases; junction bases lacking a gene match: 11.

The origin of this receptor is a human donor in good health. Some clones in this sample may be carry-over from other donors' samples. The sequence links TRBV4-1 to TRBJ1-2; 7 central bases correspond to TRBD1. Material: T cells isolated from PBMCs. The DNA sequence is TGCGCCAGCAGCCAAGACCCAACAGGGGTAGGAATCTATGGCTACACCTTC. It translates as CASSQDPTGVGIYGYTF.